The clone carrying this T cell receptor beta chain has just one count. The target antigen is unknown. The data are from a study of Graves' ophthalmopathy and Graves' hyperthyroidism. Study-wide points: Most expanded clonotypes from thyroid (those above 0.001 frequency) were also found in blood. The model predicted progression of ophthalmopathy with a sensitivity of about 70%, and its specificity was about 72%.

Other autoimmune diseases, uncontrolled infections, pregnancy or lactation ruled patients out of participation. Symptoms, serum thyroxine and TRAb, thyroid ultrasound, and orbital computed tomography formed the diagnostic basis. Amplification of the TCR beta CDR3 regions used RNA transcripts (as template). First-round RT-PCR with HTBI primers preceded a second-round multiplex PCR. MiXCR, applied by TCRdb to the multiplex PCR reads, yields one record per CDR3 protein. Altogether 230,000 or so distinct CDR3 sequences are present, 40% to 50% being singletons, with the ten largest covering around half. Per germline, CDR1 SGHTS and CDR2 YDEGEE. Deletions cut 2 bases from V and 11 bases from J, with 14 bases between. This CDR3 contains 14 residues.

This chain joins TRBV5-8 and TRBJ1-6, with D uncertain. This receptor was identified in an adult man with Graves' ophthalmopathy. The sequencing sample was made of peripheral blood. Here the CDR3 DNA reads TGTGCCAGCAGCTTAACAAACTCCGATCCACCCCTCCACTTT. Translating gives CASSLTNSDPPLHF.